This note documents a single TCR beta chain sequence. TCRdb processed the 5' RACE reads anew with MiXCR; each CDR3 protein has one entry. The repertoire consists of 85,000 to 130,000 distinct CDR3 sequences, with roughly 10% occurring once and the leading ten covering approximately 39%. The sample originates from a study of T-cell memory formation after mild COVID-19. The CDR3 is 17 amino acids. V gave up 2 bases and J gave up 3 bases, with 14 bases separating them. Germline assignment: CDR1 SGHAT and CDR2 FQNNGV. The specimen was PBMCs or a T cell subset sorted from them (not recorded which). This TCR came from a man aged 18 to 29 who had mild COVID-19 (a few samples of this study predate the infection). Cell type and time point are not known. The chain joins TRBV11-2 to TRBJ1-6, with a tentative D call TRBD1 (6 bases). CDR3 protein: CASSLLAQGDYNSPLHF. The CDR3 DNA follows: TGTGCCAGCAGCTTATTGGCACAGGGTGACTATAATTCACCCCTCCACTTT.